This entry lists 19 T cell receptor beta chains sequenced from one sample in a study of cytomegalovirus exposure and HLA in healthy donors. Use of 60 Vbeta and 13 Jbeta primers characterized the PCR. The method was immunoSEQ multiplex PCR; TCRdb's version includes in-frame clones alone and lacks a portion of them. There are about 130,000 clones in the sample; roughly 9.6% occur only once, and 5.5% to 8% lies in the top ten. The sequencing sample was made of PBMCs. The receptors here all came from a woman aged 40 to 55 in good health and CMV-seropositive.

V is TRBV7-9 and J is TRBJ2-1, with TRBD2 matching 7 bases. CDR3 size: 15 residues. Germline V gene data show CDR1 as SEHNR and CDR2 as FQNEAQ (reference sequence). Trimming cost V 1 base and J 4 bases; bases outside gene matches: 4. The CDR3 bases are TGTGCCAGCAGCTTAGGGACTAGAAGATACAATGAGCAGTTCTTC. Its protein product is CASSLGTRRYNEQFF.

This clone was detected only a few times. This chain links TRBV7-9 with TRBJ2-2; D possibly corresponds to TRBD2 (5 bases). CDR1 is SEHNR, CDR2 FQNEAQ, per germline (reference sequence). V lost 1 base to trimming and J lost 5 bases, with 17 bases between them. This CDR3 spans 17 amino acids. The CDR3 DNA reads as TGTGCCAGCAGCTTAGTTTCGAGGGATGAATGGACCGGGGAGCTGTTTTTT. Amino acids: CASSLVSRDEWTGELFF.

This clone was seen only a few times. CDR3 protein: CASSEEEMTRTEAFF. The CDR3 DNA is TGTGCCAGCAGTGAAGAGGAGATGACGAGGACTGAAGCTTTCTTT. This sequence joins TRBV2 and TRBJ1-1, with no clear D. This CDR3 contains 15 residues. Germline assignment: CDR1 SNHLY and CDR2 FYNNEI. The germline V and J ends were trimmed by 1 base and 5 bases, with 14 bases remaining between them.

Written as DNA, the CDR3 is TGTGCCAGCAGTTTCTCTTGGCGGGGGGTCGATGAGCAGTTCTTC. Protein: CASSFSWRGVDEQFF. The chain has TRBV27 and TRBJ2-1, with 8 nucleotides matching TRBD2. With 3 bases clipped from V and 8 bases from J, the junction kept 9 bases outside the gene matches. The CDR3 spans 15 residues. Germline CDR1 is MNHEY and CDR2 is SMNVEV (reference sequence).

On this clone: The same CDR3 is also encoded by other DNA sequences in this sample. V usage is TRBV6-5 and J usage is TRBJ2-3; a weak D match, TRBD2 (6 bases). CDR1 and CDR2 (germline): MNHEY, SVGAGI. The CDR3 is 15 residues long. Trimming removed 2 bases at V and 0 bases at J, with 9 bases between. In nucleotides, the CDR3 is TGTGCCAGCAGTTACCTGGGGGGTAGCACAGATACGCAGTATTTT. This codes for CASSYLGGSTDTQYF.

The table lists this clone with a few counts. The CDR3 region has the DNA TGTGCCAGCAGCCAAGAAACTAGCGGGGGGACCTACGAGCAGTACTTC. This codes for CASSQETSGGTYEQYF. V gene TRBV4-2 combines with J gene TRBJ2-7, with TRBD2 matching 12 bases. This CDR3 spans 16 amino acids. CDR1 LGHNA and CDR2 YNFKEQ come from the germline V gene. V lost 0 bases and J lost 2; bases outside the gene matches: 2.

J is TRBJ1-1 and V is TRBV18, with 7 bases lining up with TRBD1. The CDR3 totals 16 residues. The V gene end was trimmed by 3 bases and the J gene end by 2 bases; junction bases not matched to a gene: 9. The germline gives CDR1 KGHSH, CDR2 LQKENI. CDR3: CASSPNMGQLNTEAFF. CDR3 sequence (DNA): TGTGCCAGCTCACCTAACATGGGACAGCTAAACACTGAAGCTTTCTTT.

This clone was observed a few times. The chain recombines TRBV5-1 with TRBJ2-7; TRBD2 matches 7 bases. This CDR3 has 15 amino acids. Germline V gives CDR1 SGHRS, CDR2 YFSETQ. V gave up 4 bases and J gave up 2 bases; unmatched junction bases: 9. This CDR3 reads CASSPIGRDPYEQYF. CDR3 nucleotide sequence: TGCGCCAGCAGCCCTATTGGGAGGGATCCCTACGAGCAGTACTTC.

As for this clone: Distinct nucleotide sequences in the sample also encode this CDR3. This rearrangement joins TRBV25-1 to TRBJ2-6; D unclear. Per germline, CDR1 MGHDK and CDR2 SYGVNS. The CDR3 totals 15 residues. Trimming took 3 bases from V and 0 from J, leaving 6 bases between them. CDR3: CASSDPGSGANVLTF. The CDR3 nucleotides are TGTGCCAGCAGTGACCCCGGCTCTGGGGCCAACGTCCTGACTTTC.

Only a few counts were recorded for this clone. The V gene is TRBV5-8, the J gene TRBJ2-7; TRBD1 aligns across 7 bases. This CDR3 comprises 13 residues. V was clipped by 1 base and J by 4 bases; unmatched bases: 2. The germline V gene encodes CDR1 SGHTS and CDR2 YDEGEE. DNA of the CDR3: TGTGCCAGCAGCTTGTACAGGGGATACGAGCAGTACTTC. Translation: CASSLYRGYEQYF.

The chain is built from TRBV5-1 and TRBJ2-2; D possibly corresponds to TRBD1 (6 bases). This CDR3 comprises 17 residues. V was pared by 1 base and J by 0 bases, with 13 bases between. CDR1 and CDR2 (germline): SGHRS, YFSETQ. The CDR3 sequence is CASSLRDGTTNTGELFF. DNA of the CDR3: TGCGCCAGCAGCTTGAGGGACGGGACAACGAACACCGGGGAGCTGTTTTTT.

The chain recombines TRBV7-2 with TRBJ2-3; tentatively, D is TRBD2 (6 bases). Germline lookup yields CDR1 SGHTA and CDR2 FQGNSA. The CDR3 has 15 amino acids. V was cut by 5 bases and J by 2 bases, with 14 bases left in between. CDR3 sequence reads: CASSPSSGFTDTQYF. CDR3 bases: TGTGCCAGCAGCCCCTCCAGCGGGTTCACAGATACGCAGTATTTT.

The rearrangement uses TRBV27 and TRBJ2-2; D is unresolved. Germline loops: CDR1 MNHEY, CDR2 SMNVEV (reference sequence). Trimming cost V 5 bases and J 0 bases, with 7 bases left between them. This CDR3 is 14 amino acids long. The CDR3 bases are TGTGCCAGCAGTCAGGAACCGAACACCGGGGAGCTGTTTTTT. This sequence encodes CASSQEPNTGELFF.

This chain joins TRBV5-1 and TRBJ2-7, with D unresolved. The length of the CDR3 is 14 residues. The germline V gene encodes CDR1 SGHRS and CDR2 YFSETQ. Between the trimmed V and J ends, which lost 2 bases and 3 bases, there was a span of 12 bases. CDR3 region: CASSFWVQDYEQYF. DNA for the CDR3: TGCGCCAGCAGCTTCTGGGTGCAGGACTACGAGCAGTACTTC. Full variable domain (remainder filled in from reference TRBV5-1 and TRBJ2-7): KAGVTQTPRYLIKTRGQQVTLSCSPISGHRSVSWYQQTPGQGLQFLFEYFSETQRNKGNFPGRFSGRQFSNSRSEMNVSTLELGDSALYLCASSFWVQDYEQYFGPGTRLTVT.

The chain recombines TRBV6-6 with TRBJ1-1; TRBD1 is a possible D gene (6 bases). V was trimmed by 5 bases and J by 10 bases, leaving 11 bases between them. The CDR3 covers 11 residues. Germline assignment: CDR1 MNHNY and CDR2 SVGAGI (reference sequence). CDR3 protein: CASSPGVIAFF. The DNA of the CDR3 is TGTGCCAGCAGTCCAGGGGTGATAGCTTTCTTT.

The V call is TRBV9, the J call TRBJ2-3, with 7 bases fitting TRBD1. The CDR3 extends over 15 amino acids. The trim removed 4 bases at V and 1 base at J, leaving 6 bases unmatched. Germline CDR1 reads SGDLS; CDR2 reads YYNGEE. The CDR3 reads CASSTRQGGTDTQYF. The CDR3, as DNA: TGTGCCAGCAGCACACGACAGGGTGGCACAGATACGCAGTATTTT.

The rearrangement uses TRBV18 and TRBJ2-1; 7 bases match TRBD2. CDR3 length equals 14 residues. The J segment lost 8 bases and the V segment lost 2 bases, leaving 6 bases of the junction unmatched. Germline loops: CDR1 KGHSH, CDR2 LQKENI. CDR3 loop: CASSPSSREDEQFF. In DNA form, the CDR3 reads TGTGCCAGCTCACCAAGTTCCCGGGAGGATGAGCAGTTCTTC.

This clone was counted between two and nine times. The rearrangement links TRBV2 to TRBJ2-5, with TRBD1 as a possible D gene (6 bases). Deletions cut 6 bases from V and 4 bases from J, with 18 bases between. The V gene's germline CDR1 is SNHLY and CDR2 FYNNEI. This CDR3 region has 15 residues. CDR3 amino acids: CASSAQGSYAETQYF. CDR3 in DNA: TGTGCCAGCAGCGCTCAGGGGTCCTATGCAGAGACCCAGTACTTC.

V is TRBV11-3 and J is TRBJ2-5; no firm D call. V was pared by 5 bases and J by 1 base, with 5 bases between. Germline V gives CDR1 SGHNT, CDR2 YENEEA. The CDR3 is 12 residues long. The CDR3 DNA reads as TGTGCCAGCAGCCCCGGCCAAGAGACCCAGTACTTC. Protein sequence: CASSPGQETQYF. Full variable domain (remainder filled in from reference TRBV11-3 and TRBJ2-5): EAGVVQSPRYKIIEKKQPVAFWCNPISGHNTLYWYLQNLGQGPELLIRYENEEAVDDSQLPKDRFSAERLKGVDSTLKIQPAELGDSAVYLCASSPGQETQYFGPGTRLLVL.